A selection of T cell receptor beta chains follows, all from one sample in a study of post-analysis software for immune sequencing data. TCRdb used MiXCR to reprocess the PCR reads, holding one entry per CDR3 protein. The sample consists of about 380,000 distinct CDR3 sequences, approximately 33% of them appearing once. The sequenced material came from blood. The source of these receptors is a girl aged 10 to 17 with multiple sclerosis. CDR3s include the opening cysteine and the closing phenylalanine or tryptophan. A D gene is named only where the DNA matches it firmly. The size field is filled for only some rows; it gives once, few, many or a size class.

len	v_gene	j_gene	abundance	d_gene	CDR3nt	CDR3aa
14	TRBV18	TRBJ1-2	-	-	TGTGCCAGCTCATCCCCCGACAGGAACTATGGCTACACCTTC	CASSSPDRNYGYTF
15	TRBV5-1	TRBJ2-6	few	-	TGCGCCAGCAGCCCGGAGCTCTCTGGGGCCAACGTCCTGACTTTC	CASSPELSGANVLTF
14	TRBV7-3	TRBJ2-1	-	TRBD2	TGTGCCAGCAGTCCGACTAGCGGAAACAATGAGCAGTTCTTC	CASSPTSGNNEQFF
13	TRBV20-1	TRBJ1-1	-	-	TGCAGTGCTAGATTCAGGGCGAAAACTGAAGCTTTCTTT	CSARFRAKTEAFF
17	TRBV5-1	TRBJ1-6	-	-	TGCGCCAGCAGCTTTGGACGGGACGGGGAAAGGGATTCACCCCTCCACTTT	CASSFGRDGERDSPLHF
15	TRBV29-1	TRBJ2-5	-	TRBD2	TGCAGCGTTGCCCCGGGAGGGGGAGGAGAAGAGACCCAGTACTTC	CSVAPGGGGEETQYF
18	TRBV13	TRBJ2-3	once	TRBD2	TGTGCCAGCGGCTTCCTACCTCTAGCGGGGTCTAGCACAGATACGCAGTATTTT	CASGFLPLAGSSTDTQYF
15	TRBV20-1	TRBJ1-6	-	-	TGCAGTGCTCCCAGCCCGGGCTTCTATAATTCACCCCTCCACTTT	CSAPSPGFYNSPLHF
15	TRBV19	TRBJ1-6	-	TRBD1	TGTGCCAGTAGTACCCGGACAGGGAGTTCTTCACCCCTCCACTTT	CASSTRTGSSSPLHF
15	TRBV14	TRBJ1-4	-	TRBD1	TGTGCCAGCAGCCGATCCGGGACAGTATATGAAAAACTGTTTTTT	CASSRSGTVYEKLFF
13	TRBV7-2	TRBJ2-7	-	TRBD2	TGTACCAGCAGCCTGGGGGGGGCCTACGAGCAGTACTTC	CTSSLGGAYEQYF
18	TRBV5-1	TRBJ1-6	-	-	TGCGCCAGCAGCTTGGCCGTGGGGACTCGACCCTATAATTCACCCCTCCACTTT	CASSLAVGTRPYNSPLHF
16	TRBV24-1	TRBJ2-2	-	TRBD2	TGTGCCACCAGTGATGCCCCCAGCGGGGGTACCGGGGAGCTGTTTTTT	CATSDAPSGGTGELFF
14	TRBV6-2/TRBV6-3	TRBJ2-1	-	TRBD1	TGTGCCAGCAGTAAGACGGGACAGGGGTATGAGCAGTTCTTC	CASSKTGQGYEQFF
15	TRBV10-3	TRBJ2-3	few	-	TGTGCCATCAGTGAGTCGGGGCAGGGGACAGATACGCAGTATTTT	CAISESGQGTDTQYF
15	TRBV27	TRBJ2-7	-	TRBD1	TGTGCCAGCAGTTCCCCTAGCCAGGGGGCCCACGAGCAGTACTTC	CASSSPSQGAHEQYF
13	TRBV5-8	TRBJ1-1	-	-	TGTGCCAGCAGCTTGGCTCTTTGGACTGAAGCTTTCTTT	CASSLALWTEAFF
13	TRBV7-2	TRBJ2-3	-	TRBD2	TGTGCCAGCAGCGACGGGAGGACAGATACGCAGTATTTT	CASSDGRTDTQYF
12	TRBV5-6	TRBJ2-7	-	TRBD2	TGTGCCAGCAGCTTGGGGGAGGGGGAGCAGTACTTC	CASSLGEGEQYF
18	TRBV4-1	TRBJ1-4	-	-	TGCGCCAGCAGCCAAGGTGGAGCCAGGGTTCCAACTAATGAAAAACTGTTTTTT	CASSQGGARVPTNEKLFF
12	TRBV20-1	TRBJ2-5	few	-	TGCAGTGCTAGAACCTACTCGGAGACCCAGTACTTC	CSARTYSETQYF
14	TRBV10-3	TRBJ2-1	few	-	TGTGCCATCAGTGTGGACGGCTCCTACAATGAGCAGTTCTTC	CAISVDGSYNEQFF
15	TRBV19	TRBJ2-1	-	TRBD2	TGTGCCAGTAGTATAGGCGGGGGGGCCTCGTATGAGCAGTTCTTC	CASSIGGGASYEQFF
15	TRBV20-1	TRBJ2-7	-	TRBD1	TGCAGTGCTACGGACCCCGGGACAGCCTCCTACGAGCAGTACTTC	CSATDPGTASYEQYF
13	TRBV5-1	TRBJ1-2	-	-	TGCGCCAGCAGCGAGGTTACTAACTATGGCTACACCTTC	CASSEVTNYGYTF
16	TRBV7-2	TRBJ2-3	-	TRBD2	TGTGCCAGCACCCTAAACGGGGGGGTAACCACAGATACGCAGTATTTT	CASTLNGGVTTDTQYF
17	TRBV7-2	TRBJ1-6	few	TRBD1	TGTGCCAGCAGCTTAGTCTCCGGACAGGGTGGGGGATCACCCCTCCACTTT	CASSLVSGQGGGSPLHF
13	TRBV12-3/TRBV12-4	TRBJ1-4	few	TRBD1	TGTGCCAGCAGCCAGGACAGGCGGGAAAAACTGTTTTTT	CASSQDRREKLFF
11	TRBV2	TRBJ2-3	-	-	TGTGCCAGCAGTGAACGGAATACGCAGTATTTT	CASSERNTQYF
13	TRBV20-1	TRBJ2-6	-	-	TGCAGTGCTATAAGGCCTGGGGCCAACGTCCTGACTTTC	CSAIRPGANVLTF
14	TRBV9	TRBJ2-2	-	-	TGTGCCAGCAGCGCCCACAGGGCGGTCGGGGAGCTGTTTTTT	CASSAHRAVGELFF
13	TRBV6-6	TRBJ1-4	once	-	TGTGCCAGCAGTTTCGCTGGGGAGGAAAAACTGTTTTTT	CASSFAGEEKLFF
15	TRBV20-1	TRBJ2-5	-	-	TGCAGTGCTAGAGATGCGGATTCCTTCCAAGAGACCCAGTACTTC	CSARDADSFQETQYF
15	TRBV14	TRBJ2-7	few	-	TGTGCCAGCAGCCCCACTAGGATCATAGGCTACGAGCAGTACTTC	CASSPTRIIGYEQYF
16	TRBV12-3/TRBV12-4	TRBJ2-7	-	-	TGTGCCAGCAGTTTAACAGGAGGTGTGAGCGCCTACGAGCAGTACTTC	CASSLTGGVSAYEQYF
13	TRBV20-1	TRBJ1-5	once	-	TGCAGTGCTAGAGTCCCCCACAATCAGCCCCAGCATTTT	CSARVPHNQPQHF
14	TRBV18	TRBJ2-1	-	-	TGTGCCAGCTCACCGGAACTCAAAAACAATGAGCAGTTCTTC	CASSPELKNNEQFF
13	TRBV10-3	TRBJ2-5	-	-	TGTGCCCACAACCCGGACGGAGAAGAGACCCAGTACTTC	CAHNPDGEETQYF
14	TRBV7-8	TRBJ2-7	-	TRBD1	TGTGCCGGCAGTCGGGGACAGGGGAGCTACGAGCAGTACTTC	CAGSRGQGSYEQYF
12	TRBV5-4	TRBJ1-1	few	-	TGTGCCAGCAGCTTAGTGGGGGGTGAAGCTTTCTTT	CASSLVGGEAFF
15	TRBV7-8	TRBJ2-7	-	-	TGTGCCAGCAGCTCCACCGGGACAAACCCCTACGAGCAGTACTTC	CASSSTGTNPYEQYF
17	TRBV7-9	TRBJ2-7	few	TRBD2	TGTGCCAGCAGCTTAGTAGGCCGGGAGGGGAGCTCCTACGAGCAGTACTTC	CASSLVGREGSSYEQYF
16	TRBV6-2/TRBV6-3	TRBJ2-3	-	TRBD2	TGTGCCAGCAGTTACGAAGCGGGGCTCCGGGCAGATACGCAGTATTTT	CASSYEAGLRADTQYF
16	TRBV20-1	TRBJ2-3	-	-	TGCAGTGCTAGAGATCGCGCGGCAGGCGTCACGAATACGCAGTATTTT	CSARDRAAGVTNTQYF